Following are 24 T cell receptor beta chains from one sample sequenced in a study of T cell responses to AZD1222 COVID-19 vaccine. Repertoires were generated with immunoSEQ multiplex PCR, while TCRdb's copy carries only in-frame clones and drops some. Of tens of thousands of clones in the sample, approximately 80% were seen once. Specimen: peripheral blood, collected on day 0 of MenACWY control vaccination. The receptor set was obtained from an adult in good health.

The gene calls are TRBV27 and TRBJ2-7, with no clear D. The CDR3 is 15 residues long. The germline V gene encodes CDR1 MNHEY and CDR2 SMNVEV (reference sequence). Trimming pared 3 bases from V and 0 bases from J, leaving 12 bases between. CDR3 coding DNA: TGTGCCAGCAGTTTTGCAGTGGGTAGCTCCTACGAGCAGTACTTC. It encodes CASSFAVGSSYEQYF.

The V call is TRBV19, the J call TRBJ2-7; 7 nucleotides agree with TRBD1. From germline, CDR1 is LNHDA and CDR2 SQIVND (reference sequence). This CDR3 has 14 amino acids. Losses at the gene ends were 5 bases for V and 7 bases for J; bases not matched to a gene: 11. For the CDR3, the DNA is TGTGCCAGTAGTTACCGGGACAGCCTCTTTGAGCAGTACTTC. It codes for CASSYRDSLFEQYF.

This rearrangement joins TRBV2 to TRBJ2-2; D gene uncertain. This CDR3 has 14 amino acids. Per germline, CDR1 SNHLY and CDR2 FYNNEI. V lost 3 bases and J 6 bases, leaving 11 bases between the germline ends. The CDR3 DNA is TGTGCCAGCAGTGAGATTCTAGTTTCCGGGGAGCTGTTTTTT. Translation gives CASSEILVSGELFF.

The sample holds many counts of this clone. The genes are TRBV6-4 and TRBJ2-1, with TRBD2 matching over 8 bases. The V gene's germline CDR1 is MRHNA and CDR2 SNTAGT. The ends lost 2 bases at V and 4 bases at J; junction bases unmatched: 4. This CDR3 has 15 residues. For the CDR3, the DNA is TGTGCCAGCAGTGACGTAGCGGGGAGTTACAATGAGCAGTTCTTC. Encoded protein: CASSDVAGSYNEQFF.

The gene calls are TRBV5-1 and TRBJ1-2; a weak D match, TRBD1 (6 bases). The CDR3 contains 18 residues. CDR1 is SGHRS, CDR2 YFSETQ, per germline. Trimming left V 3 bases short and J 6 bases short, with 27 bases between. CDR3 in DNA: TGCGCCAGCAGCTCCCTGGCGGGGGCGACAGGTCGGGGCAATGGCTACACCTTC. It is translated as CASSSLAGATGRGNGYTF.

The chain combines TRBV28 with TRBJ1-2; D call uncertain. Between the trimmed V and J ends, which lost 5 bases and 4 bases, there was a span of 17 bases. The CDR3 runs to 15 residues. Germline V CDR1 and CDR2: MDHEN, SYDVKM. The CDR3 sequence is CASSALRASGYGYTF. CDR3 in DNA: TGTGCCAGCAGTGCGCTTAGGGCGTCGGGCTATGGCTACACCTTC.

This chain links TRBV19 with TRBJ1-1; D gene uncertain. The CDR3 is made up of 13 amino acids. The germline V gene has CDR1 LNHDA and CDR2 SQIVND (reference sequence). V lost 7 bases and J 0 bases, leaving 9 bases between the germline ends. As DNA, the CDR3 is TGTGCCAGTACCGGGTTCATGAACACTGAAGCTTTCTTT. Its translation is CASTGFMNTEAFF.

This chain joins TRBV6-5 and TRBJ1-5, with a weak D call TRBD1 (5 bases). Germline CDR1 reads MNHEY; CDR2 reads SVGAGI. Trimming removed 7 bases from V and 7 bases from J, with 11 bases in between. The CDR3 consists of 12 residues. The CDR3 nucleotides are TGTGCCAGCACGTTGGGGCCCCAGCCCCAGCATTTT. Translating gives CASTLGPQPQHF.

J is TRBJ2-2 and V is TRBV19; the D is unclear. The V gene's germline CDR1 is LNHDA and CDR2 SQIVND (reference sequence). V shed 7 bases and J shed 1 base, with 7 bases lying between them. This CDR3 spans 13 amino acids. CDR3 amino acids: CASTIRNTGELFF. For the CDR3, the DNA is TGTGCCAGTACCATAAGGAACACCGGGGAGCTGTTTTTT.

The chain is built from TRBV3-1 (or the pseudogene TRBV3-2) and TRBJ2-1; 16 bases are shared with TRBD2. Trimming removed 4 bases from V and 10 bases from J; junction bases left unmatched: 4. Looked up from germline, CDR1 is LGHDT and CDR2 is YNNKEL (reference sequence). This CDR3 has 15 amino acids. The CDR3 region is CASSLGTSGRGEQFF. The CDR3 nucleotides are TGTGCCAGCAGCCTCGGGACTAGCGGGAGGGGGGAGCAGTTCTTC.

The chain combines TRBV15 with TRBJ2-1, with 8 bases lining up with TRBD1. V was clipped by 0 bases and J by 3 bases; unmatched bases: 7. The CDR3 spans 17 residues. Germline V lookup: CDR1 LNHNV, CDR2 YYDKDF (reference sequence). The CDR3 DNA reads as TGTGCCACCAGCAGAGAAAGACCTGGGACAGGCTACAATGAGCAGTTCTTC. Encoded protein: CATSRERPGTGYNEQFF. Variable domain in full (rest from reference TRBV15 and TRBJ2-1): DAMVIQNPRYQVTQFGKPVTLSCSQTLNHNVMYWYQQKSSQAPKLLFHYYDKDFNNEADTPDNFQSRRPNTSFCFLDIRSPGLGDTAMYLCATSRERPGTGYNEQFFGPGTRLTVL.

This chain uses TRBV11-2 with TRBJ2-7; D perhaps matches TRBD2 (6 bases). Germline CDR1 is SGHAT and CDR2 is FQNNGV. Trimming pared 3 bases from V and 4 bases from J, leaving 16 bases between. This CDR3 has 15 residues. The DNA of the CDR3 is TGTGCCAGCAGCTTGGGCGGGGCGGGATCGTACGAGCAGTACTTC. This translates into CASSLGGAGSYEQYF.

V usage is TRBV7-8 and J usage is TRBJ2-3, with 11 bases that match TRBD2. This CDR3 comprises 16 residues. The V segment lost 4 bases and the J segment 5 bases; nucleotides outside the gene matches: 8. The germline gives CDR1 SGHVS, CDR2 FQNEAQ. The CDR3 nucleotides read TGTGCCAGCAGCTATCCACTAGCGGGAGCGGGAGATACGCAGTATTTT. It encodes CASSYPLAGAGDTQYF.

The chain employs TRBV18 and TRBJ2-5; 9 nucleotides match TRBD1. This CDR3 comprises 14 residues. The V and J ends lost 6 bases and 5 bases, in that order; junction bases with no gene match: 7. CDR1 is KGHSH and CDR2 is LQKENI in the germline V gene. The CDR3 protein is CASSSAGTGETQYF. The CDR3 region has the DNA TGTGCCAGCTCGTCCGCCGGGACAGGGGAGACCCAGTACTTC. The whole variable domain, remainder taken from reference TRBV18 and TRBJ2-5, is NAGVMQNPRHLVRRRGQEARLRCSPMKGHSHVYWYRQLPEEGLKFMVYLQKENIIDESGMPKERFSAEFPKEGPSILRIQQVVRGDSAAYFCASSSAGTGETQYFGPGTRLLVL.

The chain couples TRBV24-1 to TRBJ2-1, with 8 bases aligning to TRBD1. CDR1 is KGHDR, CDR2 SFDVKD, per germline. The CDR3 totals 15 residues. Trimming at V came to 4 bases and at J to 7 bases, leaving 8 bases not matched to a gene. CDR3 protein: CATSDPGQGTNEQFF. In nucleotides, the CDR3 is TGTGCCACCAGTGACCCCGGACAGGGAACGAATGAGCAGTTCTTC.

In DNA form, the CDR3 reads TGTGCCAGCAGTTCGGGACTAGCTACAGATACGCAGTATTTT. Translated, it gives CASSSGLATDTQYF. The chain combines TRBV28 with TRBJ2-3, with 9 bases aligning to TRBD2. The trim removed 4 bases at V and 3 bases at J, leaving 2 bases unmatched. The CDR3 totals 14 residues. The V gene's germline CDR1 is MDHEN and CDR2 SYDVKM. Variable domain in full (rest from reference TRBV28 and TRBJ2-3): DVKVTQSSRYLVKRTGEKVFLECVQDMDHENMFWYRQDPGLGLRLIYFSYDVKMKEKGDIPEGYSVSREKKERFSLILESASTNQTSMYLCASSSGLATDTQYFGPGTRLTVL.

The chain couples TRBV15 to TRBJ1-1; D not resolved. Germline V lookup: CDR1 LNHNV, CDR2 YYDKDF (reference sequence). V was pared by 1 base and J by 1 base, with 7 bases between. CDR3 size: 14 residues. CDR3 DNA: TGTGCCACCAGCAGAGGTTGGGGGAACACTGAAGCTTTCTTT. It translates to CATSRGWGNTEAFF.

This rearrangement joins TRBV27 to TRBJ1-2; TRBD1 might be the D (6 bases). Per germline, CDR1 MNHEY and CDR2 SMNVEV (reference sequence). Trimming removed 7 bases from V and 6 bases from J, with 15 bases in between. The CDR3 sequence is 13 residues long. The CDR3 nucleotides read TGTGCCAGCAAAACAGGGAGAGGGGATGGCTACACCTTC. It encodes CASKTGRGDGYTF.

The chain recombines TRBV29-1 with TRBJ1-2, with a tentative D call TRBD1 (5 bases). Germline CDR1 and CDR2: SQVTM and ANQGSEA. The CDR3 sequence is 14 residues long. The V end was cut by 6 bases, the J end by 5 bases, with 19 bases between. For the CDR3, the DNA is TGCAGCGTCCGACCGGCGGGGCAAGAGTATGGCTACACCTTC. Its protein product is CSVRPAGQEYGYTF.

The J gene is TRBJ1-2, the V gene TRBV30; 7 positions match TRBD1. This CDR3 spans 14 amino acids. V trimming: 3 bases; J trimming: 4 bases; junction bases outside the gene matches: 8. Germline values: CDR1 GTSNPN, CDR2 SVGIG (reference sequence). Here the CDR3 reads CAWSRPGTVYGYTF. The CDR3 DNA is TGTGCCTGGAGCCGCCCCGGGACAGTCTATGGCTACACCTTC.

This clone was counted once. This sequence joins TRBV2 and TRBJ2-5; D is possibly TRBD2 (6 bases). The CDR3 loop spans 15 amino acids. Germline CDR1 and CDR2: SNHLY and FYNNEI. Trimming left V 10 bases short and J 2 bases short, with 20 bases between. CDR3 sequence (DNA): TGTGCCATCAAAACCTCTGGGGGAGGACAAGAGACCCAGTACTTC. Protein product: CAIKTSGGGQETQYF. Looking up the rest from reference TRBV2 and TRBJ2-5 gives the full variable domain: EPEVTQTPSHQVTQMGQEVILRCVPISNHLYFYWYRQILGQKVEFLVSFYNNEISEKSEIFDDQFSVERPDGSNFTLKIRSTKLEDSAMYFCAIKTSGGGQETQYFGPGTRLLVL.

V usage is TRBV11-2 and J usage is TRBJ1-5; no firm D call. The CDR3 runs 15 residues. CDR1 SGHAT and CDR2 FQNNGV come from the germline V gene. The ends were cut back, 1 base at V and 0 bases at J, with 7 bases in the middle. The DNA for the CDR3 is TGTGCCAGCAGCTTAGGGGTATTTAGCAATCAGCCCCAGCATTTT. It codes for CASSLGVFSNQPQHF. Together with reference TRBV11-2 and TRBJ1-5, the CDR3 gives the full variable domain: EAGVAQSPRYKIIEKRQSVAFWCNPISGHATLYWYQQILGQGPKLLIQFQNNGVVDDSQLPKDRFSAERLKGVDSTLKIQPAKLEDSAVYLCASSLGVFSNQPQHFGDGTRLSIL.

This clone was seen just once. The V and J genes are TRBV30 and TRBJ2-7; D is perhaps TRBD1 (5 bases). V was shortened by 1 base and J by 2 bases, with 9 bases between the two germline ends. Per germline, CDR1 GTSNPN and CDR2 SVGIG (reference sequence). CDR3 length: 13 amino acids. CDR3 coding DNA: TGTGCCTGGAGTGGGGGCGGACCCTACGAGCAGTACTTC. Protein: CAWSGGGPYEQYF.

The DNA of the CDR3 is TGTGCCAGTAGTGATGACAGGGTAGGAGACACTGAAGCTTTCTTT. Translation gives CASSDDRVGDTEAFF. J is TRBJ1-1 and V is TRBV19; the match to TRBD1 covers 7 bases. The CDR3 is 15 residues long. The ends lost 5 bases at V and 3 bases at J; junction bases unmatched: 9. Looked up from germline, CDR1 is LNHDA and CDR2 is SQIVND (reference sequence). Full variable domain (missing parts from reference TRBV19 and TRBJ1-1): DGGITQSPKYLFRKEGQNVTLSCEQNLNHDAMYWYRQDPGQGLRLIYYSQIVNDFQKGDIAEGYSVSREKKESFPLTVTSAQKNPTAFYLCASSDDRVGDTEAFFGQGTRLTVV.